This paragraph covers one T cell receptor beta chain sequence. The sample's treatment: randomized to nivolumab then ipilimumab (arm A) or the reverse (arm B). None of the patients previously received DNA-damaging chemotherapy. Produced via immunoSEQ multiplex PCR; TCRdb's table is partial and in-frame only. The table lists several thousand clones, about 55% of them singletons. This sample was included in a study of sequential checkpoint blockade in melanoma. Study details: Both treatment sequences were followed by maintenance nivolumab.

The source was CD8+ T cells sorted from blood (inferred from file names), collected from a patient given nivolumab and ipilimumab in sequence. The sequence was collected from a human donor with melanoma.

CDR3 sequence (DNA): TGTGCCAGCAGCTTATATACAGGGGCTGTGAACATTCAGTACTTC. It encodes CASSLYTGAVNIQYF. The chain is built from TRBV7-8 and TRBJ2-4, with 7 bases lining up with TRBD1. The V gene's germline CDR1 is SGHVS and CDR2 FQNEAQ. Unmatched junction bases numbered 8, after V lost 2 bases and J lost 7 bases. CDR3 length: 15 residues.